Listed below are T cell receptor beta chains from one sample, sequenced in a study of OX40 agonist ivuxolimab in advanced cancers. The data were produced by immunoSEQ multiplex PCR, yet TCRdb's version contains in-frame clones alone and is incomplete. The sample has 60,000 to 75,000 clones, roughly 90% seen once; the top ten hold 0.8% to 1.2%. The starting material was CD4+ or CD8+ T cells sorted from blood, obtained in a trial of the OX40 agonist ivuxolimab. All receptors come from an adult with an advanced solid tumor such as melanoma, head and neck, liver or kidney cancer. CDR3s include the opening cysteine and the closing phenylalanine or tryptophan. Each record gives: clone size, J gene, V gene, D gene, CDR3 protein, CDR3 DNA. A D gene is named only where the DNA matches it firmly. Some rows have no size entry. The others give once, few or many, or a class for an expanded clone.

. | TRBJ1-1 | TRBV27 | . | CASNTPGAPTEAFF | TGTGCCAGCAATACCCCAGGAGCCCCCACTGAAGCTTTCTTT
. | TRBJ1-5 | TRBV5-1 | TRBD1 | CASSLGTGVQPQHF | TGCGCCAGCAGTCTTGGGACAGGGGTACAGCCCCAGCATTTT
. | TRBJ1-3 | TRBV5-1 | . | CASSSGGGGPENTIYF | TGCGCCAGCAGCTCCGGTGGAGGGGGTCCGGAGAACACCATATATTTT
. | TRBJ1-2 | TRBV9 | . | CASSGGLGYTF | TGTGCCAGCAGCGGCGGGCTTGGCTACACCTTC
. | TRBJ2-7 | TRBV7-9 | TRBD1 | CASSLTGGTYEQYF | TGTGCCAGCAGCTTGACAGGGGGTACCTACGAGCAGTACTTC
. | TRBJ2-7 | TRBV10-3 | . | CAIGPGRNEQYF | TGTGCCATCGGACCTGGGAGGAACGAGCAGTACTTC
. | TRBJ2-3 | TRBV10-1 | TRBD2 | CASSSGDHSTDTQYF | TGCGCCAGCAGCAGCGGGGATCATAGCACAGATACGCAGTATTTT
. | TRBJ2-3 | TRBV7-9 | . | CASSFGAGSDTQYF | TGTGCCAGCAGCTTTGGGGCAGGGTCAGATACGCAGTATTTT
. | TRBJ1-3 | TRBV15 | TRBD1 | CATSRGTGENTIYF | TGTGCCACCAGCAGAGGTACAGGGGAAAACACCATATATTTT
. | TRBJ2-7 | TRBV2 | . | CASRITWGEQYF | TGTGCCAGCAGGATCACCTGGGGAGAGCAGTACTTC
. | TRBJ1-2 | TRBV5-4 | . | CASSLPLGQNYGYTF | TGTGCCAGCAGCCTACCATTAGGACAAAACTATGGCTACACCTTC
. | TRBJ1-2 | TRBV6-1 | . | CASSPGLYGYTF | TGTGCCAGCAGCCCGGGCCTCTATGGCTACACCTTC
. | TRBJ1-1 | TRBV30 | . | CAWIHSAMNTEAFF | TGTGCCTGGATCCACTCAGCGATGAACACTGAAGCTTTCTTT
. | TRBJ1-3 | TRBV1 | . | CTSSQRVSRPGITSLSGNTIYF | TGCACCAGCAGCCAACGAGTCTCCCGGCCGGGTATAACTTCTCTCTCTGGAAACACCATATATTTT
. | TRBJ2-6 | TRBV19 | . | CASSESSRVLTF | TGTGCCAGTAGCGAAAGTTCGCGTGTCCTGACTTTC
once | TRBJ2-7 | TRBV7-8 | . | CASSLASGPYEQYF | TGTGCCAGCAGCTTAGCTAGCGGTCCCTACGAGCAGTACTTC
. | TRBJ1-1 | TRBV30 | . | CAWSRGTEAFF | TGTGCCTGGAGTCGGGGGACTGAAGCTTTCTTT
. | TRBJ2-1 | TRBV30 | TRBD2 | CAWSVLAGGEQFF | TGTGCCTGGAGTGTACTAGCGGGAGGTGAGCAGTTCTTC
. | TRBJ2-3 | TRBV9 | TRBD2 | CASSVDPLAGVIDTQYF | TGTGCCAGCAGCGTAGATCCTCTAGCGGGAGTGATAGATACGCAGTATTTT
once | TRBJ2-2 | TRBV2 | . | CASSEGQNTGELFF | TGTGCCAGCAGTGAGGGACAAAACACCGGGGAGCTGTTTTTT